These 30 T cell receptor beta chains originate from one sample sequenced in a study of blood T cell repertoires in COVID-19 (dated by TCRdb to 2020 to 2021). Library generation was performed with the immunoSEQ multiplex PCR assay. The immuneACCESS repertoire file appears here via TCRdb, limited to in-frame rearrangements. These files lack a portion of the clones; in checked studies, under half of the deficit traces to unresolved V genes, and the cause of the others is not known. This sample is represented by some 150,000 clones; about 90% of them were singletons. Jointly, the top ten make up 0.95% to 1.5% of the sample. Sequenced sample: PBMCs or T cells enriched from blood (not recorded which). These receptors all come from a human donor with acute COVID-19. The donor label of this sample is uncertain.

V usage is TRBV24-1 and J usage is TRBJ2-7; perhaps TRBD1 as D (5 bases). Trimming cost V 4 bases and J 0 bases, with 12 bases left between them. Germline V gene lookup returns CDR1 KGHDR and CDR2 SFDVKD. The CDR3 consists of 15 residues. CDR3 in amino acids: CATSEGASLSYEQYF. CDR3 bases: TGTGCCACCAGTGAAGGGGCGTCTCTCTCCTACGAGCAGTACTTC.

This chain joins TRBV19 and TRBJ2-7; the match to TRBD1 covers 9 bases. This CDR3 has 14 amino acids. Trimming at V came to 6 bases and at J to 2 bases, leaving 5 bases not matched to a gene. Germline V gene sequence: CDR1 LNHDA, CDR2 SQIVND (reference sequence). The CDR3 reads CASSPTGGAYEQYF. CDR3 nucleotide sequence: TGTGCCAGTAGCCCGACAGGGGGGGCCTACGAGCAGTACTTC.

This clone was observed a single time. V usage is TRBV3-1 (or the pseudogene TRBV3-2) and J usage is TRBJ1-1; D gene unclear. The CDR3 is 12 amino acids. Germline assignment: CDR1 LGHDT and CDR2 YNNKEL (reference sequence). V lost 6 bases and J 1 base, leaving 6 bases between the germline ends. CDR3 in amino acids: CASRRENTEAFF. The CDR3 DNA reads TGTGCCAGCAGACGGGAGAACACTGAAGCTTTCTTT.

The chain uses TRBV7-8 and TRBJ2-1; D might be TRBD2 (6 bases). Germline V lookup: CDR1 SGHVS, CDR2 FQNEAQ. The CDR3 runs to 16 residues. V was pared by 1 base and J by 6 bases, with 16 bases between. The CDR3 DNA reads as TGTGCCAGCAGCTTAGTTCAGAACAGGAGGGCCAATGAGCAGTTCTTC. Translated, it gives CASSLVQNRRANEQFF.

The chain combines TRBV19 with TRBJ2-1; 8 nucleotides line up with TRBD2. The V and J ends lost 5 bases and 8 bases, in that order; junction bases with no gene match: 11. The CDR3 runs to 15 residues. Germline assignment: CDR1 LNHDA and CDR2 SQIVND (reference sequence). The CDR3 here is CASSPAGGGRDEQFF. CDR3 DNA sequence: TGTGCCAGTAGTCCCGCCGGGGGGGGCCGCGATGAGCAGTTCTTC.

The V call is TRBV5-1, the J call TRBJ1-1; D is unresolved. This CDR3 has 13 residues. Germline lookup yields CDR1 SGHRS and CDR2 YFSETQ. The V end was cut by 4 bases, the J end by 4 bases, with 11 bases between. CDR3 residues: CASSPGSSTEAFF. The CDR3 DNA follows: TGCGCCAGCAGCCCCGGTTCGAGCACTGAAGCTTTCTTT.

The V and J genes are TRBV7-3 and TRBJ2-5, with 9 bases fitting TRBD2. CDR3 length equals 15 residues. V lost 2 bases, J lost 1 base, and 2 bases stayed unmatched. The germline CDR1 and CDR2 sequences are SGHTA and FQGTGA. The CDR3 region is CASSLGGGAQETQYF. CDR3 DNA sequence: TGTGCCAGCAGCTTAGGCGGGGGGGCCCAAGAGACCCAGTACTTC.

A single count supports this clone. CDR3 in DNA: TGTGCCAGCAGCAAAATGGGGGGGCCCGTGGCTGAAGCTTTCTTT. The encoded protein is CASSKMGGPVAEAFF. The V call is TRBV21-1, the J call TRBJ1-1. TRBV21-1 is marked as a pseudogene. This CDR3 contains 15 residues.

The gene calls are TRBV6-1 and TRBJ1-5; TRBD1 might be the D (5 bases). The CDR3 spans 16 residues. The V and J ends lost 2 bases and 6 bases respectively, with 17 bases between them. Germline assignment: CDR1 MNHNS and CDR2 SASEGT. CDR3 in DNA: TGTGCCAGCAGTGAAATCGGCGAAAAAAGGGGTCAGCCCCAGCATTTT. Amino acid sequence: CASSEIGEKRGQPQHF.

The rearrangement uses TRBV5-1 and TRBJ2-1, with 10 bases that match TRBD1. Trimming removed 3 bases from V and 5 bases from J; junction bases left unmatched: 5. CDR3 length: 15 residues. Per germline, CDR1 SGHRS and CDR2 YFSETQ. The DNA of the CDR3 is TGCGCCAGCAGCTCCGGGACAGGGGCCAACAATGAGCAGTTCTTC. Encoded protein: CASSSGTGANNEQFF.

This clone was recorded only once. The chain links TRBV19 to TRBJ2-7; possibly TRBD2 for D (6 bases). From germline, CDR1 is LNHDA and CDR2 SQIVND (reference sequence). V lost 2 bases, J lost 2 bases, and 13 bases lay in between. The CDR3 is made up of 15 amino acids. CDR3 DNA: TGTGCCAGTAGTATAAGACCGGGGGTTACCTACGAGCAGTACTTC. Translation: CASSIRPGVTYEQYF. Complete variable domain (other parts from reference TRBV19 and TRBJ2-7): DGGITQSPKYLFRKEGQNVTLSCEQNLNHDAMYWYRQDPGQGLRLIYYSQIVNDFQKGDIAEGYSVSREKKESFPLTVTSAQKNPTAFYLCASSIRPGVTYEQYFGPGTRLTVT.

This clone came up once. V and J are TRBV6-5 and TRBJ2-1; weak D call: TRBD2 (6 bases). CDR3 length equals 14 residues. With 4 bases removed from V and 3 bases from J, the gap between germline ends came to 10 bases. Germline assignment: CDR1 MNHEY and CDR2 SVGAGI. This chain's CDR3 is CASSSGVGYNEQFF. Written as DNA, the CDR3 is TGTGCCAGCAGTTCGGGGGTAGGCTACAATGAGCAGTTCTTC.

In DNA, the CDR3 is TGTGCCAGCAGCTTGGGACAGGGTCTTGGAAACACCATATATTTT. Amino acid sequence: CASSLGQGLGNTIYF. The chain joins TRBV7-6 to TRBJ1-3; TRBD1 matches 9 bases. The length of the CDR3 is 15 residues. V lost 3 bases to trimming and J lost 3 bases; unmatched junction nucleotides: 3. Per germline, CDR1 SGHVS and CDR2 FNYEAQ.

The V gene is TRBV6-5, the J gene TRBJ1-6; D not certain. The CDR3 runs to 13 residues. The V and J ends lost 0 bases and 11 bases respectively, with 8 bases between them. Per the germline V gene, CDR1 is MNHEY and CDR2 is SVGAGI. The CDR3 nucleotides read TGTGCCAGCAGTTACTCGAGGGCGGCACCCCTCCACTTT. This translates into CASSYSRAAPLHF.

The J gene is TRBJ2-3, the V gene TRBV6-5; 8 bases are shared with TRBD2. This CDR3 has 16 amino acids. Germline CDR1 and CDR2: MNHEY and SVGAGI. Germline trimming cut 1 base from V and 1 base from J; bases unmatched to any gene: 4. The CDR3 protein is CASSYLTSAGTDTQYF. CDR3 DNA sequence: TGTGCCAGCAGTTACTTGACTAGCGCGGGCACAGATACGCAGTATTTT.

V gene TRBV19 combines with J gene TRBJ1-1; the match to TRBD1 covers 10 bases. This CDR3 is 13 amino acids long. Unmatched junction bases numbered 6, after V lost 7 bases and J lost 7 bases. Germline lookup yields CDR1 LNHDA and CDR2 SQIVND (reference sequence). CDR3 region: CASTTGTGVEAFF. The CDR3 DNA follows: TGTGCCAGTACCACCGGGACAGGGGTTGAAGCTTTCTTT.

This clone was seen more than once but under ten times. The chain recombines TRBV27 with TRBJ2-1; 7 bases are shared with TRBD1. Germline lookup yields CDR1 MNHEY and CDR2 SMNVEV (reference sequence). With V trimmed by 5 bases and J by 5 bases, 9 bases remained unmatched. CDR3 length equals 15 residues. The chain's CDR3 is CASSLSWGQHNEQFF. CDR3 in DNA: TGTGCCAGCAGTCTCTCGTGGGGACAGCACAATGAGCAGTTCTTC.

The chain couples TRBV12-3 or TRBV12-4 to TRBJ2-1; TRBD2 matches at 7 bases. The CDR3 is 12 amino acids. After removal of 6 bases from V and 7 bases from J, the junction contained 3 bases not matched to a gene. This CDR3 is CASSRTRNEQFF. DNA of the CDR3: TGTGCCAGCAGCAGGACTAGAAATGAGCAGTTCTTC.

The V and J genes are TRBV20-1 and TRBJ2-5; 7 nucleotides match TRBD1. The germline gives CDR1 DFQATT, CDR2 SNEGSKA (reference sequence). The ends lost 6 bases at V and 3 bases at J; junction bases unmatched: 1. The length of the CDR3 is 11 residues. In DNA form, the CDR3 reads TGCAGTGCCGACAGGGAAGAGACCCAGTACTTC. Amino acids: CSADREETQYF.

This chain joins TRBV30 and TRBJ2-3; 9 bases fit TRBD2. In germline, CDR1 is GTSNPN, CDR2 SVGIG (reference sequence). After removal of 0 bases from V and 0 bases from J, the junction contained 13 bases not matched to a gene. The CDR3 runs to 19 residues. The CDR3 sequence is CAWSVPPARGGKSTDTQYF. Written as DNA, the CDR3 is TGTGCCTGGAGTGTACCCCCGGCGCGGGGGGGGAAAAGCACAGATACGCAGTATTTT.

This clone was detected once. V usage is TRBV9 and J usage is TRBJ2-1; 8 bases agree with TRBD2. V shed 4 bases, J shed 5 bases, and the junction held 8 bases outside the gene matches. The CDR3 runs 15 residues. Germline CDR1 reads SGDLS; CDR2 reads YYNGEE. CDR3 sequence: CASSTLAEGNNEQFF. CDR3 coding DNA: TGTGCCAGCAGCACACTAGCGGAGGGGAACAATGAGCAGTTCTTC.

The rearrangement links TRBV7-2 to TRBJ1-3; 10 positions match TRBD1. Germline V lookup: CDR1 SGHTA, CDR2 FQGNSA. V was clipped by 4 bases and J by 3 bases; unmatched bases: 9. This CDR3 has 17 residues. The CDR3 bases are TGTGCCAGCAGCTCCCGGCGACAGGGGGCGGGTGGAAACACCATATATTTT. Translated, it gives CASSSRRQGAGGNTIYF.

The chain employs TRBV7-8 and TRBJ2-7; weak D call: TRBD1 (5 bases). V was cut by 1 base and J by 3 bases, with 13 bases left in between. The V gene's germline CDR1 is SGHVS and CDR2 FQNEAQ. The CDR3 has 15 amino acids. CDR3 bases: TGTGCCAGCAGCTTAGGAAAAGGGCAGGGCTACGAGCAGTACTTC. Translating gives CASSLGKGQGYEQYF. The variable domain in full, completed from reference TRBV7-8 and TRBJ2-7, reads GAGVSQSPRYKVAKRGQDVALRCDPISGHVSLFWYQQALGQGPEFLTYFQNEAQLDKSGLPSDRFFAERPEGSVSTLKIQRTQQEDSAVYLCASSLGKGQGYEQYFGPGTRLTVT.

Here the CDR3 DNA reads TGCGCCAGCAGCCAAGGACAGCTCTCCTACGAGCAGTACTTC. Protein product: CASSQGQLSYEQYF. The chain couples TRBV4-1 to TRBJ2-7; D is perhaps TRBD1 (5 bases). Per the germline V gene, CDR1 is MGHRA and CDR2 is YSYEKL. The CDR3 totals 14 residues. V lost 1 base and J lost 0, with 7 bases in between.

V and J are TRBV9 and TRBJ2-3; tentative D call: TRBD2 (5 bases). V lost 0 bases and J lost 0, with 8 bases in between. CDR1 is SGDLS, CDR2 YYNGEE, per germline. The CDR3 extends over 15 amino acids. The CDR3 nucleotides read TGTGCCAGCAGCGTAGTTGGCGGGAGCACAGATACGCAGTATTTT. Translating gives CASSVVGGSTDTQYF. The whole variable domain, remainder taken from reference TRBV9 and TRBJ2-3, is DSGVTQTPKHLITATGQRVTLRCSPRSGDLSVYWYQQSLDQGLQFLIQYYNGEERAKGNILERFSAQQFPDLHSELNLSSLELGDSALYFCASSVVGGSTDTQYFGPGTRLTVL.

The chain combines TRBV4-1 with TRBJ2-7, with a possible D match to TRBD1 (6 bases). V was trimmed by 4 bases and J by 3 bases, leaving 19 bases between them. Germline assignment: CDR1 MGHRA and CDR2 YSYEKL. The CDR3 totals 16 residues. CDR3 nucleotides: TGCGCCAGCAGCCCTGCGAGTCGCAGGGGCTTCTACGAGCAGTACTTC. Protein product: CASSPASRRGFYEQYF.

The V call is TRBV13, the J call TRBJ2-1, with 7 bases fitting TRBD1. Germline CDR1 and CDR2: PRHDT and FYEKMQ (reference sequence). The V gene end was trimmed by 4 bases and the J gene end by 7 bases; junction bases not matched to a gene: 10. CDR3 size: 15 residues. The CDR3 is CASSSKGQNRNEQFF. The DNA of the CDR3 is TGTGCCAGCAGCTCGAAGGGACAGAACAGGAATGAGCAGTTCTTC.

This chain joins TRBV24-1 and TRBJ2-3; 12 bases are shared with TRBD2. From germline, CDR1 is KGHDR and CDR2 SFDVKD. CDR3 size: 15 residues. Unmatched junction bases numbered 4, after V lost 6 bases and J lost 4 bases. The DNA for the CDR3 is TGTGCCACCAGTACTAGCGGGGGGCAAGCAGATACGCAGTATTTT. As protein: CATSTSGGQADTQYF.

The V call is TRBV5-1, the J call TRBJ1-2; possible D gene TRBD1, 6 bases. Between the trimmed V and J ends, which lost 4 bases and 4 bases, there was a span of 14 bases. CDR1 SGHRS and CDR2 YFSETQ come from the germline V gene. The length of the CDR3 is 14 residues. CDR3 coding DNA: TGCGCCAGCAGCCCCGGGACACTACCCTATGGCTACACCTTC. Its protein product is CASSPGTLPYGYTF.

This clone was seen once. This chain connects TRBV7-7 to TRBJ2-3; a possible D gene is TRBD2 (7 bases). V gave up 3 bases and J gave up 4 bases, with 14 bases separating them. Germline CDR1 is SSHAT and CDR2 is FNYEAQ (reference sequence). CDR3 length: 15 residues. This chain's CDR3 is CASSLGGTSADTQYF. CDR3 DNA: TGTGCCAGCAGCTTGGGGGGGACAAGTGCAGATACGCAGTATTTT.